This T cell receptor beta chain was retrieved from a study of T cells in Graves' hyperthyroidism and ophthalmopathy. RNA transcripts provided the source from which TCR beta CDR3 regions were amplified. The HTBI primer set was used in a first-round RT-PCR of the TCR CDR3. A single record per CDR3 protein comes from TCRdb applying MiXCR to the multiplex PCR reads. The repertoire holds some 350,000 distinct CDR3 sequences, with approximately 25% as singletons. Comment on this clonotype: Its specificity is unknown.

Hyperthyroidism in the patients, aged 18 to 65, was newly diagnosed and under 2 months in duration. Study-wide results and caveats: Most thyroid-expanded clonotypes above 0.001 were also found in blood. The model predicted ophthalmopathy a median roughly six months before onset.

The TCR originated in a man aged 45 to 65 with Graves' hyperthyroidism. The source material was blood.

The CDR3 region is CSARLTSGSGTQYF. The CDR3 DNA is TGCAGTGCTAGGTTAACTAGCGGGAGTGGGACCCAGTACTTC. This chain uses TRBV20-1 with TRBJ2-5; 11 bases are a match to TRBD2. V shed 3 bases and J 7 bases; nucleotides not matched to a gene: 7. The CDR3 runs to 14 residues. Looked up from germline, CDR1 is DFQATT and CDR2 is SNEGSKA (reference sequence).